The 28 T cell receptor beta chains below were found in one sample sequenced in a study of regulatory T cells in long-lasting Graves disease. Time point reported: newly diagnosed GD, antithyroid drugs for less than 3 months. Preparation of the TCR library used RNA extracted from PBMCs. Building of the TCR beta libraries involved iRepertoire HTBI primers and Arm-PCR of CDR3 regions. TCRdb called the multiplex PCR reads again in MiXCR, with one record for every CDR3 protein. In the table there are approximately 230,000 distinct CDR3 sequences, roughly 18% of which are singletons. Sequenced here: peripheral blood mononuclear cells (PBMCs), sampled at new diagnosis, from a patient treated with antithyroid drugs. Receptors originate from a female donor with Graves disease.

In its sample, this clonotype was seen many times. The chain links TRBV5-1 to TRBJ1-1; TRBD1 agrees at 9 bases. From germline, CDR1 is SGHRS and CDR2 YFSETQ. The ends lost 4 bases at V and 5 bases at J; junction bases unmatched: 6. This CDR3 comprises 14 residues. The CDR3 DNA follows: TGCGCCAGCAGCAGGGGACAGGGAAGGACTGAAGCTTTCTTT. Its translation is CASSRGQGRTEAFF.

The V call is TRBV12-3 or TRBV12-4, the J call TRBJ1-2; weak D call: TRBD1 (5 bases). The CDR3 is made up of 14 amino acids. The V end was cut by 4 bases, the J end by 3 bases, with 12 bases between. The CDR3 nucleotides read TGTGCCAGCAGTTGGCAGGGCCAGTACTATGGCTACACCTTC. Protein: CASSWQGQYYGYTF.

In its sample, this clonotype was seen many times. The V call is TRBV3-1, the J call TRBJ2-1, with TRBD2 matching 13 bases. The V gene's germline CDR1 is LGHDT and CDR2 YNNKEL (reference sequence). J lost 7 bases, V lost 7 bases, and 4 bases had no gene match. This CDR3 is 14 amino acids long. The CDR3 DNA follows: TGTGCCAGCATCGGGACTAGCGGGGAGAATGAGCAGTTCTTC. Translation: CASIGTSGENEQFF.

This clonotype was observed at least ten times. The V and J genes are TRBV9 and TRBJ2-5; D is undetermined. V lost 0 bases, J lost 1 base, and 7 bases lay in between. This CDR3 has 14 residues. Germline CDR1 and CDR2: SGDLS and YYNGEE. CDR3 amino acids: CASSVAPTQETQYF. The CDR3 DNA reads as TGTGCCAGCAGCGTAGCTCCGACCCAAGAGACCCAGTACTTC.

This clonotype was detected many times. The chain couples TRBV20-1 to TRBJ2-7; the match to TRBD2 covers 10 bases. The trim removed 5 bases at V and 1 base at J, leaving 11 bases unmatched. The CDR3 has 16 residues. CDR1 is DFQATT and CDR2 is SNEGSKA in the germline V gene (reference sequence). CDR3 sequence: CSASISGRKRSYEQYF. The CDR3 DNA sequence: TGCAGTGCTTCGATTAGCGGGAGGAAGAGATCCTACGAGCAGTACTTC.

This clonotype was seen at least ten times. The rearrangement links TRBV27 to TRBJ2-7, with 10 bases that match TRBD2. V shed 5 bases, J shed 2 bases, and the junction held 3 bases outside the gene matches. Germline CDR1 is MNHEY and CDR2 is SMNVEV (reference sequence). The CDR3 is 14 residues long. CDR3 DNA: TGTGCCAGCAGTCTAGCGGGAGAGGCCTACGAGCAGTACTTC. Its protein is CASSLAGEAYEQYF.

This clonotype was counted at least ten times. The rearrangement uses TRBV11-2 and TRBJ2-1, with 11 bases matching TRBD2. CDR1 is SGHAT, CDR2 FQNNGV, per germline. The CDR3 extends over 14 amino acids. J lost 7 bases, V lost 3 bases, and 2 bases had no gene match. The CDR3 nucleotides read TGTGCCAGCAGCTTCCTAGCGGGAGGTAATGAGCAGTTCTTC. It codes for CASSFLAGGNEQFF.

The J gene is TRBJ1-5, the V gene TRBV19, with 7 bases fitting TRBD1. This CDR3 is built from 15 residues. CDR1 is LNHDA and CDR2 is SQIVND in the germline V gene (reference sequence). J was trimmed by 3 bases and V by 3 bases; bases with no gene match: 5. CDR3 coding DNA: TGTGCCAGTAGTATTCAGGGGGGACTCAATCAGCCCCAGCATTTT. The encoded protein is CASSIQGGLNQPQHF.

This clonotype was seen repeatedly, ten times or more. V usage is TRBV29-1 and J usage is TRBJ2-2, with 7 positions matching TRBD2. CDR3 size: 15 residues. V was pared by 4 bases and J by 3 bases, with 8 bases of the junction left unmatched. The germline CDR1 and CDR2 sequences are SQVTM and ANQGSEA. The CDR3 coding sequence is TGCAGCGTTGGAGCTAGCGGAGAATACACCGGGGAGCTGTTTTTT. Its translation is CSVGASGEYTGELFF.

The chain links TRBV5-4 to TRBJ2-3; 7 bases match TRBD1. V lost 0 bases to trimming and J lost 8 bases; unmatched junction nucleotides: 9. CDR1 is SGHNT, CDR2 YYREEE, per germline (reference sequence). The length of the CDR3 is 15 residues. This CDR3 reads CASSLAGQPEGTQYF. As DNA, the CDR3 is TGTGCCAGCAGCTTGGCGGGACAGCCTGAGGGTACGCAGTATTTT.

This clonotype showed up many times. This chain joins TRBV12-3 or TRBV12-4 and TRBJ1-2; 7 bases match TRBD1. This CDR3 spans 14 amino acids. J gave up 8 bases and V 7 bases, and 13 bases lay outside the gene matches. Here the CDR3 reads CASTLGQLQPGYTF. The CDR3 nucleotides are TGTGCCAGCACCCTGGGACAGCTACAACCCGGCTACACCTTC.

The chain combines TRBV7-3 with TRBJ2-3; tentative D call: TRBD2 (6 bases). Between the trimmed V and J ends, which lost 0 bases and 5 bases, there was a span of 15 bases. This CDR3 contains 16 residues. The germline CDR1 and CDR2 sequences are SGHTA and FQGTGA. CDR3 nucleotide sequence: TGTGCCAGCAGCTTAACTCCGACGCGGGGAGGAGATACGCAGTATTTT. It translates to CASSLTPTRGGDTQYF.

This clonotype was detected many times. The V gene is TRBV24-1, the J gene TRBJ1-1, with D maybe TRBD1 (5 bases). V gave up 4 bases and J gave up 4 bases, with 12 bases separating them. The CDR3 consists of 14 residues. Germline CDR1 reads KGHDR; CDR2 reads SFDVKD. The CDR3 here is CATSDTSGSTEAFF. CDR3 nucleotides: TGTGCCACCAGTGACACATCAGGGAGCACTGAAGCTTTCTTT.

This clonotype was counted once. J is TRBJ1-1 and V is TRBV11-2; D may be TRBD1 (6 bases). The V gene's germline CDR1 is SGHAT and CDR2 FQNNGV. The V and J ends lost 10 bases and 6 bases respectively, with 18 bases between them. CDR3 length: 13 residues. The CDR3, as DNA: TGTGCCACCTCGGGCACAGGGAAGTCTGAAGCTTTCTTT. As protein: CATSGTGKSEAFF. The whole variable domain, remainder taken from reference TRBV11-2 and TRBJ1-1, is EAGVAQSPRYKIIEKRQSVAFWCNPISGHATLYWYQQILGQGPKLLIQFQNNGVVDDSQLPKDRFSAERLKGVDSTLKIQPAKLEDSAVYLCATSGTGKSEAFFGQGTRLTVV.

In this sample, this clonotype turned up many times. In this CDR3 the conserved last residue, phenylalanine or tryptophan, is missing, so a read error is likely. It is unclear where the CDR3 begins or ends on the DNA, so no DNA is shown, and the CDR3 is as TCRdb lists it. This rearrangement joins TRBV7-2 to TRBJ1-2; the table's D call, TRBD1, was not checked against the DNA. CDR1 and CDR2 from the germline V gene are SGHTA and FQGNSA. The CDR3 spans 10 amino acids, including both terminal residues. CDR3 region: CASSFWDRVI.

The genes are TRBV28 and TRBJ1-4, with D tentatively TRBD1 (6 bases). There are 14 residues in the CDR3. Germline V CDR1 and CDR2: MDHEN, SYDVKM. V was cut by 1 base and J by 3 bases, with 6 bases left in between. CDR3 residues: CASSLSGANEKLFF. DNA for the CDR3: TGTGCCAGCAGTTTATCAGGGGCTAATGAAAAACTGTTTTTT.

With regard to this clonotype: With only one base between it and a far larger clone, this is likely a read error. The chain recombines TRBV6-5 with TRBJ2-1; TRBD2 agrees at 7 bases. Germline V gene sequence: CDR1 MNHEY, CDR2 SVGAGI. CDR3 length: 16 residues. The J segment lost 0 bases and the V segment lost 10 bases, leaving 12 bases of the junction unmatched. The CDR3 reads CANKEASGFSYNEQFF. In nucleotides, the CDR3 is TGTGCCAACAAAGAAGCTAGCGGCTTCTCCTACAATGAGCAGTTCTTC.

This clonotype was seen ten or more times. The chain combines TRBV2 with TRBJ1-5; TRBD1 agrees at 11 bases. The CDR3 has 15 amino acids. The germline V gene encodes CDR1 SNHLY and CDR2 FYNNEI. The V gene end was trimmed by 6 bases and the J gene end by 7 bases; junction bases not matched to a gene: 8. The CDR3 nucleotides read TGTGCCAGCAGGGACCGGACAGGGGGCGAACAGCCCCAGCATTTT. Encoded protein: CASRDRTGGEQPQHF.

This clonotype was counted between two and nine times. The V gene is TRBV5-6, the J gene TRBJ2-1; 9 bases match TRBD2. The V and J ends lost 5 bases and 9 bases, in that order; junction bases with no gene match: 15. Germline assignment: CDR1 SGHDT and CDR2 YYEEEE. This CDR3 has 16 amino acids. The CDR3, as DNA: TGTGCCAGCAGTTCCTATAGGCGGGAGGGAGGAGTTGAGCAGTTCTTC. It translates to CASSSYRREGGVEQFF.

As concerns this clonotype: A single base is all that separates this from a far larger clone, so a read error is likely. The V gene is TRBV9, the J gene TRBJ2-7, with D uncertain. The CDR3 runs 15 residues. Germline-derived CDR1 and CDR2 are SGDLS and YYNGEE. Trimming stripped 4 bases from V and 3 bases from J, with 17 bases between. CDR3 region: CASSHTGKGYYEQYF. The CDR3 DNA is TGTGCCAGCAGCCATACTGGAAAGGGATACTACGAGCAGTACTTC.

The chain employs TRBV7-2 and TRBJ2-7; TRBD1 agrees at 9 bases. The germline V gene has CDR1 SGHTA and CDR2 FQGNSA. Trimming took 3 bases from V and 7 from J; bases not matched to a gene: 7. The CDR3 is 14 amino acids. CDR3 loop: CASSFGTGTGEQYF. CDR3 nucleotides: TGTGCCAGCAGCTTTGGGACAGGGACGGGGGAGCAGTACTTC.

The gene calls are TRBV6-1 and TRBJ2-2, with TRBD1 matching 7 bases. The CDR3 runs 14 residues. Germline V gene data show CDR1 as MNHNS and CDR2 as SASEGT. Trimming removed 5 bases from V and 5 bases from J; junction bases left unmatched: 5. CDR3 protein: CASSRQGWTGELFF. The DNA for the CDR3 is TGTGCCAGCAGTCGACAGGGATGGACCGGGGAGCTGTTTTTT.

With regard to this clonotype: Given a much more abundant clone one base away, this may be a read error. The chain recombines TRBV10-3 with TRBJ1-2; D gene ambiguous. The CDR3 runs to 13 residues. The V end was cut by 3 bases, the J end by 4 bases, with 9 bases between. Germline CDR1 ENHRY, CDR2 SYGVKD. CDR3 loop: CAISEAAGYGYTF. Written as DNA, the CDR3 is TGTGCCATCAGTGAAGCGGCCGGCTATGGCTACACCTTC.

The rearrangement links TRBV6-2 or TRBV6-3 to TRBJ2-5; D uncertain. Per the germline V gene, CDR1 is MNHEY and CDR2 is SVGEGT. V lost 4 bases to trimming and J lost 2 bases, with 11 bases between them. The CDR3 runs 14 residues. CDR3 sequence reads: CASSSRVEQETQYF. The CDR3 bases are TGTGCCAGCAGTTCCCGGGTCGAACAAGAGACCCAGTACTTC.

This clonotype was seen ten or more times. CDR3 sequence reads: CASSAEGSQPQHF. DNA for the CDR3: TGTGCCAGCAGTGCTGAGGGGAGTCAGCCCCAGCATTTT. V is TRBV2 and J is TRBJ1-5; perhaps TRBD1 as D (5 bases). In germline, CDR1 is SNHLY, CDR2 FYNNEI. Trimming pared 4 bases from V and 6 bases from J, leaving 10 bases between. The CDR3 sequence is 13 residues long.

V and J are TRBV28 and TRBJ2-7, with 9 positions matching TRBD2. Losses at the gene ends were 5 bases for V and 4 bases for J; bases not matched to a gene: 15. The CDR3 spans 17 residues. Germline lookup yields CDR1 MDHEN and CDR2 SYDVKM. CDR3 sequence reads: CASSILFGGRAGYEQYF. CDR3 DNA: TGTGCCAGCAGTATCCTCTTCGGCGGGAGGGCCGGGTACGAGCAGTACTTC. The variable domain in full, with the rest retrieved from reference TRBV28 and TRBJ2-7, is DVKVTQSSRYLVKRTGEKVFLECVQDMDHENMFWYRQDPGLGLRLIYFSYDVKMKEKGDIPEGYSVSREKKERFSLILESASTNQTSMYLCASSILFGGRAGYEQYFGPGTRLTVT.

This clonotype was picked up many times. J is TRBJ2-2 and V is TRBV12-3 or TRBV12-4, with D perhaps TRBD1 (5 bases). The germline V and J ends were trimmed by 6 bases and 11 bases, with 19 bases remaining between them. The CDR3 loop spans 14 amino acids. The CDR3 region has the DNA TGTGCCAGCAGACCAGGGCACCTATTACGTGAGCTGTTTTTT. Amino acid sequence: CASRPGHLLRELFF.

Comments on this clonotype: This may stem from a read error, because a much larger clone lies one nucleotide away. The CDR3 here is CASSQTPSGGLGDTQYF. The CDR3 DNA reads TGTGCCAGCAGCCAAACTCCTAGCGGGGGGTTGGGAGATACGCAGTATTTT. This sequence joins TRBV3-1 and TRBJ2-3; 11 bases are a match to TRBD2. From germline, CDR1 is LGHDT and CDR2 YNNKEL (reference sequence). The CDR3 consists of 17 residues. J lost 5 bases, V lost 2 bases, and 9 bases had no gene match.